This TCR beta chain was captured by sequencing in a study of CD8 T cells in Susac syndrome. Random hexamers primed reverse transcription of about 0.5 to 1 ug RNA. From the immunoSEQ multiplex PCR reads, TCRdb called clonotypes with MiXCR, one entry per CDR3 protein. Of around 150,000 distinct CDR3 sequences listed, around 95% are singletons. Sequencing of TCR beta, carried out with a high-throughput approach, was applied to CD8+ and CD4+ T cells from the blood. Germline values: CDR1 DFQATT, CDR2 SNEGSKA (reference sequence). V was pared by 6 bases and J by 6 bases, with 20 bases between. This CDR3 is 14 amino acids long.

This sequence originates from a human donor with Susac syndrome. Material for sequencing was CD4+ T cells from PBMCs. The rearrangement links TRBV20-1 to TRBJ2-5, with D perhaps matching TRBD1 or TRBD2 (5 bases each). DNA of the CDR3: TGCAGTGCCCGTGAGAGGGGCCCTGGGAAGACCCAGTACTTC. The encoded protein is CSARERGPGKTQYF.